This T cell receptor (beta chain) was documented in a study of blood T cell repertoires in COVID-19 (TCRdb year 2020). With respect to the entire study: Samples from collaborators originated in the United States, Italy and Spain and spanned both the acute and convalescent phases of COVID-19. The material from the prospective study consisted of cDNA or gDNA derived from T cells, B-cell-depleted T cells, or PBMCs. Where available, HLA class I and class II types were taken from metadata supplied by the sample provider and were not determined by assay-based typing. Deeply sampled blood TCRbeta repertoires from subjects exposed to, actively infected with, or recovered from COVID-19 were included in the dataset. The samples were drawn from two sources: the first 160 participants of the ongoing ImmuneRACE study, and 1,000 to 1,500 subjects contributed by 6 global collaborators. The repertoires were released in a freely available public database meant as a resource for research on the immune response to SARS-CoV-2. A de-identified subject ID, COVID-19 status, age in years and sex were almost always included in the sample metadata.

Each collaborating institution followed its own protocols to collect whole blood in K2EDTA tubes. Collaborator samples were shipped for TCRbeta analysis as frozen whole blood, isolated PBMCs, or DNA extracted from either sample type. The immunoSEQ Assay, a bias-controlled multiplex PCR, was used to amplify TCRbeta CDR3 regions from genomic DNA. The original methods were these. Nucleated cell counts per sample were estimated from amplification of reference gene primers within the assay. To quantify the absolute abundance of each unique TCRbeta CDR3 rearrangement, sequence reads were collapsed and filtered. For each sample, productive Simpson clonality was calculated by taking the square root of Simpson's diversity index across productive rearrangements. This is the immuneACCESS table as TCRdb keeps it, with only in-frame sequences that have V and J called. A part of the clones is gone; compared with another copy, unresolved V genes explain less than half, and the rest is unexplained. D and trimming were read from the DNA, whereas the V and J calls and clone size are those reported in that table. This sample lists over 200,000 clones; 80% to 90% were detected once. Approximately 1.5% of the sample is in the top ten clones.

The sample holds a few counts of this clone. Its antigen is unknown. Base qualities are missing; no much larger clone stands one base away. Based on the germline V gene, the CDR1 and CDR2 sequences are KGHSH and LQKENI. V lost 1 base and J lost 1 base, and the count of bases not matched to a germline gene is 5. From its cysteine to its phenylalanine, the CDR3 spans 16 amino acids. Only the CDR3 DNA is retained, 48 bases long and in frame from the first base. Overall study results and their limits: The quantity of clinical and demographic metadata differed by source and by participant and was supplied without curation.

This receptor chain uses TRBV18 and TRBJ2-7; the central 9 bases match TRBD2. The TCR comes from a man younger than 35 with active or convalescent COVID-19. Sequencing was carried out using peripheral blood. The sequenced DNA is TGTGCCAGCTCACCACTATCGGCGGGAGGGTCCTACGAGCAGTACTTC. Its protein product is CASSPLSAGGSYEQYF.